The T cell receptor beta chain under discussion was sequenced for a study of T cell responses to AZD1222 COVID-19 vaccine. Study-level points and caveats: CD4 TCRs covered the whole spike, strongest at regions 160-218 and 743-854. Once two AZD1222 doses were given, Spike-specific TCR breadth and depth went up. Just a handful of people given AZD1222 tested seropositive at baseline.

The protocol was immunoSEQ multiplex PCR, while the TCRdb copy is restricted to in-frame clones and leaves out a portion. The sample contains 100,000 or so clones, 84% of which appear only once. The V end lost 6 bases, the J end lost 9 bases, and 13 bases lay between the germline ends. There are 12 residues in the CDR3. Regarding this clone: Antigen specificity is unknown.

This receptor was obtained from an adult in good health. The rearrangement joins TRBV12-3 or TRBV12-4 to TRBJ2-3; D is unclear. The sequenced sample was peripheral blood, obtained on day 0 of AZD1222 vaccination. In DNA, the CDR3 is TGTGCCAGCAGCAGATTACAAGTCACGCAGTATTTT. Translating gives CASSRLQVTQYF.